The rows below give T cell receptor beta chains drawn from one sample of a study of T cell responses to AZD1222 COVID-19 vaccine. The table came from immunoSEQ multiplex PCR; TCRdb's copy has only in-frame clones and leaves some out. The sample consists of about 130,000 clones, about nine tenths of them appearing once. This material consisted of peripheral blood, taken on day 0 of AZD1222 vaccination. These receptors all stem from an adult in good health. The CDR3 runs from the conserved cysteine through the conserved F or W.

J | V | CDR3
TRBJ2-7 | TRBV5-4 | CASSSDVGSQYF
TRBJ2-1 | TRBV15 | CATSRLAGGSYNEQFF
TRBJ1-1 | TRBV24-1 | CATRGDGDTEAFF
TRBJ1-5 | TRBV3-1/TRBV3-2 | CASSQQGSNQPQHF
TRBJ1-3 | TRBV6-1 | CASSERWASGNTIYF
TRBJ1-6 | TRBV28 | CASILDREYSPLHF
TRBJ2-7 | TRBV6-5 | CASSFRQGSYEQYF
TRBJ1-6 | TRBV5-4 | CASSLPRTGGNSPLHF
TRBJ1-2 | TRBV6-5 | CASSTDRFGYTF
TRBJ2-7 | TRBV5-5 | CASSSGPRKDEQYF
TRBJ2-1 | TRBV9 | CASSVDVHLEQFF
TRBJ1-3 | TRBV10-3 | CAMTDRGNTIYF
TRBJ2-7 | TRBV5-1 | CASSEGEGGGSYEQYF
TRBJ1-2 | TRBV20-1 | CSASPEGRYGYTF
TRBJ2-7 | TRBV20-1 | CSAGLSYEQYF
TRBJ1-3 | TRBV5-8 | CASSLRSGNTIYF
TRBJ2-1 | TRBV7-2 | CASSSPAKLDNEQFF
TRBJ1-6 | TRBV6-5 | CASRSLNNSPLHF
TRBJ2-7 | TRBV15 | CATSRTDRAKSYEQYF
TRBJ1-2 | TRBV7-9 | CASSFRGEYNYGYTF
TRBJ1-2 | TRBV3-1/TRBV3-2 | CASSPATGGAYGYTF
TRBJ2-4 | TRBV7-2 | CASSSGARVNIQYF
TRBJ2-7 | TRBV18 | CASSPSTGISYEQYF
TRBJ1-1 | TRBV10-3 | CAISSGLVGAFF
TRBJ1-1 | TRBV2 | CASRAFGQGGTEAFF
TRBJ1-5 | TRBV19 | CASSTGNQPQHF
TRBJ1-1 | TRBV12-3/TRBV12-4 | CASSGQLNTEAFF